A single TCR beta chain is shown here with its context. Assay used: immunoSEQ multiplex PCR; TCRdb lists only in-frame clones, some missing. The sample has 150,000 to 200,000 clones, about nine tenths seen once. This entry comes from a study of blood T cell repertoires in COVID-19. Across the study: PBMCs, B-cell-depleted T cells, or T cells provided the cDNA or gDNA that made up the material.

The origin of this receptor is a man between 18 and 29 years old who had recovered from COVID-19. The sequencing sample was made of peripheral blood.

CDR3 residues: CASSWAPANTGELFF. CDR3 in DNA: TGTGCCAGTAGTTGGGCCCCCGCGAACACCGGGGAGCTGTTTTTT. The chain recombines TRBV19 with TRBJ2-2; D is ambiguous. The germline V gene encodes CDR1 LNHDA and CDR2 SQIVND (reference sequence). V dropped 5 bases and J dropped 0 bases, with 10 bases sitting between them. This CDR3 comprises 15 residues.